Each of the 2 T cell receptor beta chains below was sequenced from the same sample in a study of T-cell reconstitution after alpha-beta-depleted transplantation in children. Unique molecular identifiers were used to barcode this TCRbeta library. TCRdb used MiXCR to reprocess the PCR reads, holding one entry per CDR3 protein. The table has fewer than 700,000 distinct CDR3 sequences, 10% to 15% seen once. This specimen was PBMCs, mostly from graft donor cells, taken 360 days after TCRalphabeta/CD19-depleted stem cell transplant. These receptors all stem from a male patient aged 10 to 17 who had a stem cell transplant for acute myeloid leukemia, so the T cells may come from the graft donor.

This clonotype was detected ten times or more. In DNA form, the CDR3 reads TGTGCCAGCAGCTTAGCCGGGACAGGGACTAATACGCAGTATTTT. Protein: CASSLAGTGTNTQYF. V is TRBV7-2 and J is TRBJ2-3; 9 bases fit TRBD1. J gave up 7 bases and V 0 bases, and 5 bases lay outside the gene matches. CDR3 length: 15 amino acids. The germline V gene encodes CDR1 SGHTA and CDR2 FQGNSA.

A few counts support this clonotype. The gene calls are TRBV24-1 and TRBJ2-7, with TRBD2 as a possible D gene (6 bases). Germline values: CDR1 KGHDR, CDR2 SFDVKD. The V gene lost 0 bases and the J gene lost 9 bases, with 8 bases spanning the gap. The CDR3 runs 12 residues. Here the CDR3 DNA reads TGTGCCACCAGTGATTTGACGGGGGTGCAGTACTTC. Translation: CATSDLTGVQYF.